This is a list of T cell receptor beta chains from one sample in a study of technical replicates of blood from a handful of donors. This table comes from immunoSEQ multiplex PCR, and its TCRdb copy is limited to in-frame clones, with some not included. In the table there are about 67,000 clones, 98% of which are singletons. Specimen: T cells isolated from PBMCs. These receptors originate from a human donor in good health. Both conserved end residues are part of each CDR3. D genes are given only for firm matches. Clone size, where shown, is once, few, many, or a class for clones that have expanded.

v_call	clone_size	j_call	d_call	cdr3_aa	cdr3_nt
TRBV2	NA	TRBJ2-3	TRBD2	CASTGLAGGSDTQYF	TGTGCCAGCACTGGACTAGCGGGAGGATCAGATACGCAGTATTTT
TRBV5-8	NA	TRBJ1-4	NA	CASSYYNEKLFF	TGTGCCAGCAGCTACTATAATGAAAAACTGTTTTTT
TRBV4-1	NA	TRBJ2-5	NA	CASSQTGQETQYF	TGCGCCAGCAGCCAGACAGGCCAAGAGACCCAGTACTTC
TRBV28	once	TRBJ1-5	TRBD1	CATCRGWVNQPQHF	TGTGCCACCTGCAGGGGGTGGGTGAATCAGCCCCAGCATTTT
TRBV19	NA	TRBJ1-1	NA	CASSLGEVNTEAFF	TGTGCCAGTAGTCTCGGCGAGGTGAACACTGAAGCTTTCTTT
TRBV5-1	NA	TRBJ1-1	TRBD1	CASSSGQGTEAFF	TGCGCCAGCAGCTCCGGACAGGGGACTGAAGCTTTCTTT
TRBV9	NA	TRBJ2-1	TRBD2	CASSVSREGRNEQFF	TGTGCCAGCAGCGTATCGCGGGAGGGAAGGAATGAGCAGTTCTTC
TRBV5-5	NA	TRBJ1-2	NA	CASSLAATNYGYTF	TGTGCCAGCAGCTTGGCTGCCACAAACTATGGCTACACCTTC
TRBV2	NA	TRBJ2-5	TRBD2	CASRGLAGAVETQYF	TGTGCCAGCAGGGGCCTAGCGGGGGCTGTGGAGACCCAGTACTTC
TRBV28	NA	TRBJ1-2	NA	CASSSGVGAYGYTF	TGTGCCAGCAGTAGCGGTGTTGGCGCGTATGGCTACACCTTC
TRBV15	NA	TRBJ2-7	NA	CATSRDIGGNYEQYF	TGTGCCACCAGCAGAGATATAGGCGGCAACTACGAGCAGTACTTC
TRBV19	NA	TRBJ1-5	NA	CASQQVEVRQPQHF	TGTGCCAGTCAACAGGTAGAGGTCCGACAGCCCCAGCATTTT
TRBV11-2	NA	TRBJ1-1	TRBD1	CASSTYRGRNTEAFF	TGTGCCAGCAGCACCTACAGGGGGCGGAACACTGAAGCTTTCTTT
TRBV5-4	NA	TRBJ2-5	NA	CASSFGGQETQYF	TGTGCCAGCAGCTTCGGGGGTCAAGAGACCCAGTACTTC
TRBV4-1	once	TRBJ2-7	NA	CASSLPSYEQYF	TGCGCCAGCAGTCTACCCTCCTACGAGCAGTACTTC
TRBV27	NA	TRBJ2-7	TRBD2	CASHREGQYEQYF	TGTGCCAGCCACCGGGAGGGGCAGTACGAGCAGTACTTC
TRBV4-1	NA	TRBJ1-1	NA	CASSQTRVTEAFF	TGCGCCAGCAGCCAAACCAGGGTCACTGAAGCTTTCTTT
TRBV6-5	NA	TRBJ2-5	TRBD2	CASSPGLAGQETQYF	TGTGCCAGCAGCCCTGGACTAGCAGGACAAGAGACCCAGTACTTC
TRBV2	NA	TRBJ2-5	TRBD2	CASKPGLGVQETQYF	TGTGCCAGCAAGCCGGGACTAGGGGTCCAAGAGACCCAGTACTTC
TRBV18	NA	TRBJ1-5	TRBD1	CASSPYRGPNLQPQHF	TGTGCCAGCTCACCTTACAGGGGACCTAATTTACAGCCCCAGCATTTT
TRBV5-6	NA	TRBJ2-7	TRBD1	CASSFGQGAHEQYF	TGTGCCAGCAGCTTTGGACAGGGGGCCCACGAGCAGTACTTC
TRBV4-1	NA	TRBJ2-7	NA	CASSHLGPGPEQYF	TGCGCCAGCAGCCATTTGGGGCCAGGGCCCGAGCAGTACTTC
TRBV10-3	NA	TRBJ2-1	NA	CAISSLSTDDNEQFF	TGTGCCATCAGTAGCTTGTCGACAGACGACAATGAGCAGTTCTTC
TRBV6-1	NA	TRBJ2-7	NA	CASTLGGAGYEQYF	TGTGCCAGCACCTTAGGTGGAGCAGGGTACGAGCAGTACTTC
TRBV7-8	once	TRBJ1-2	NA	CASSLTRVDGYTF	TGTGCCAGCAGCTTAACCAGGGTCGATGGCTACACCTTC
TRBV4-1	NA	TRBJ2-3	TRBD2	CASSPPGLAVRDTQYF	TGCGCCAGCAGCCCCCCGGGACTAGCGGTGCGGGATACGCAGTATTTT
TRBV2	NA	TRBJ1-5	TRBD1	CATTEQGDSNQPQHF	TGTGCCACTACAGAACAGGGGGATAGCAATCAGCCCCAGCATTTT